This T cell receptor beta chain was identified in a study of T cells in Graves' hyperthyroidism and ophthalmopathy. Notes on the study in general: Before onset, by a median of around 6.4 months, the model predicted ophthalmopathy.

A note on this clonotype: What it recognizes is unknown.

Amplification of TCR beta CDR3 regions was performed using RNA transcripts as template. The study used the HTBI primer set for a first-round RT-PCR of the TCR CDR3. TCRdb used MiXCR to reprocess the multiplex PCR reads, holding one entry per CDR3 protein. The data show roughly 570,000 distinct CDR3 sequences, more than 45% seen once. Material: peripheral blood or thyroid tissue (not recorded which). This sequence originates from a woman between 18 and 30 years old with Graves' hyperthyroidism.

The CDR3 nucleotides are TGTGCCAGTAGTATAGCGACTAGCGGGAGTCGGGATACGCAGTATTTT. This gives the protein CASSIATSGSRDTQYF. This sequence joins TRBV19 and TRBJ2-3; 12 positions agree with TRBD2. V lost 1 base to trimming and J lost 6 bases; unmatched junction nucleotides: 5. This CDR3 spans 16 amino acids. The V gene's germline CDR1 is LNHDA and CDR2 SQIVND (reference sequence).